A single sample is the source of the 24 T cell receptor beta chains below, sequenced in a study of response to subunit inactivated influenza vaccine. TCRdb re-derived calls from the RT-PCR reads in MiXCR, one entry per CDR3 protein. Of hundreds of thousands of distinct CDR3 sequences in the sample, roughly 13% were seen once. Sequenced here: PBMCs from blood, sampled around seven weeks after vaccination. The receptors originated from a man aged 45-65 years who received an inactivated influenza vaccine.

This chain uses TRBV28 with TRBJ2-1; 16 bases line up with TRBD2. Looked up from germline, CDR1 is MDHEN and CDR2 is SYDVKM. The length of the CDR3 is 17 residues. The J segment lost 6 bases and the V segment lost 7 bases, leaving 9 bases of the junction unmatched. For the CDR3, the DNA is TGTGCCAGCACGACCGGGACTAGCGGGAGGGCCCGCAATGAGCAGTTCTTC. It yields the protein CASTTGTSGRARNEQFF.

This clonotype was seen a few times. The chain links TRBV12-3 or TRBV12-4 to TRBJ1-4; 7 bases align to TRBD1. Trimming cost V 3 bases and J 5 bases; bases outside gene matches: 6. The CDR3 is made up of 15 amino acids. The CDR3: CASSFTGVRNEKLFF. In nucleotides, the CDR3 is TGTGCCAGCAGTTTCACAGGGGTCCGGAATGAAAAACTGTTTTTT.

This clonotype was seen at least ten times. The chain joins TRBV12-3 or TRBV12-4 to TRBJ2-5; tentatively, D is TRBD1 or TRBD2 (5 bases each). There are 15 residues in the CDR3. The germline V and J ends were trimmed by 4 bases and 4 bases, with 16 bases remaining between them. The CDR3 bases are TGTGCCAGCAGTTCGAGTGAGGGGTTTCCAGAGACCCAGTACTTC. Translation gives CASSSSEGFPETQYF.

CDR3: CASSLNLGDGYTF. CDR3 sequence (DNA): TGTGCCAGCAGCTTAAATCTGGGTGATGGCTACACCTTC. The chain joins TRBV7-6 to TRBJ1-2; no clear D gene. The CDR3 spans 13 residues. V was trimmed by 2 bases and J by 6 bases, leaving 10 bases between them. Germline lookup yields CDR1 SGHVS and CDR2 FNYEAQ. Based on the CDR3 plus reference TRBV7-6 and TRBJ1-2, the full variable domain is GAGVSQSPRYKVTKRGQDVALRCDPISGHVSLYWYRQALGQGPEFLTYFNYEAQQDKSGLPNDRFSAERPEGSISTLTIQRTEQRDSAMYRCASSLNLGDGYTFGSGTRLTVV.

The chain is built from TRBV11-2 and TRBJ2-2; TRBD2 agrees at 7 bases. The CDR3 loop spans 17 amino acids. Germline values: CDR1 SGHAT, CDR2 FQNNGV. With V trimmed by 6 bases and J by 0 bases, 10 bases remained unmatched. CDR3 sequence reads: CASRKAAGKTNTGELFF. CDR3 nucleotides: TGTGCCAGCAGAAAGGCAGCGGGGAAGACGAACACCGGGGAGCTGTTTTTT. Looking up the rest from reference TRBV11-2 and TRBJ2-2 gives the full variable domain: EAGVAQSPRYKIIEKRQSVAFWCNPISGHATLYWYQQILGQGPKLLIQFQNNGVVDDSQLPKDRFSAERLKGVDSTLKIQPAKLEDSAVYLCASRKAAGKTNTGELFFGEGSRLTVL.

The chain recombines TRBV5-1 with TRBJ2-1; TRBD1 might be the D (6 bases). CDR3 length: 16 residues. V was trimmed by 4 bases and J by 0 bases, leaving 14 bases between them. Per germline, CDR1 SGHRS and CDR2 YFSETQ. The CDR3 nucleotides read TGCGCCAGCAGCCTTTTTAAGACAGGCTCCTACAATGAGCAGTTCTTC. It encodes CASSLFKTGSYNEQFF.

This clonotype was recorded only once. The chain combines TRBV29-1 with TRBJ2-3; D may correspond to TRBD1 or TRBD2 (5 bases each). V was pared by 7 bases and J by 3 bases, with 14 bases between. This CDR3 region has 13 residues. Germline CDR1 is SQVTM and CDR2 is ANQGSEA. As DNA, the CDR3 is TGCAGCGCCACGGGACGTTTGACAGATACGCAGTATTTT. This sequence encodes CSATGRLTDTQYF.

As DNA, the CDR3 is TGCAGTGCTAGAGTAGGGACAGGGGGCTACGAGCAGTACTTC. The encoded protein is CSARVGTGGYEQYF. The rearrangement links TRBV20-1 to TRBJ2-7, with 11 positions matching TRBD1. This CDR3 contains 14 residues. The germline V gene has CDR1 DFQATT and CDR2 SNEGSKA (reference sequence). V shed 1 base and J 3 bases; nucleotides not matched to a gene: 2.

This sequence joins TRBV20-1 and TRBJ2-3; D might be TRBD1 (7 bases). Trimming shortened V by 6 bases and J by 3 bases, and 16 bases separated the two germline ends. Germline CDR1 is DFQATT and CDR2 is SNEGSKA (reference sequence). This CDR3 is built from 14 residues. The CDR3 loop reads CSATTGSGTDTQYF. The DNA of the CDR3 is TGCAGTGCCACGACAGGGAGCGGGACAGATACGCAGTATTTT.

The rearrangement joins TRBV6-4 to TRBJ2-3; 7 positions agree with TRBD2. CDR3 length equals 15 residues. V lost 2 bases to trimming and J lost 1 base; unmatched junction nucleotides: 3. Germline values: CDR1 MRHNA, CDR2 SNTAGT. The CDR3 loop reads CASSDGTTGTDTQYF. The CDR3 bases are TGTGCCAGCAGTGACGGGACTACAGGCACAGATACGCAGTATTTT.

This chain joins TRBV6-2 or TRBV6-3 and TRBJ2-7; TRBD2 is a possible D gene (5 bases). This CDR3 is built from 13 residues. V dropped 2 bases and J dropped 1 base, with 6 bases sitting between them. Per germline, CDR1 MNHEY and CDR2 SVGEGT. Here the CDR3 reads CASSYTGSYEQYF. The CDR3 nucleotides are TGTGCCAGCAGTTACACGGGATCCTACGAGCAGTACTTC.

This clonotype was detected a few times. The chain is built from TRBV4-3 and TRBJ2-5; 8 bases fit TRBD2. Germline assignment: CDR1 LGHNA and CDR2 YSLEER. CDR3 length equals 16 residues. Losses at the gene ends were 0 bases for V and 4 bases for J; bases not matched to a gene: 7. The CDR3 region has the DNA TGCGCCAGCAGCCAAGAGGCGGGACTAGTTTTAGAGACCCAGTACTTC. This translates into CASSQEAGLVLETQYF.

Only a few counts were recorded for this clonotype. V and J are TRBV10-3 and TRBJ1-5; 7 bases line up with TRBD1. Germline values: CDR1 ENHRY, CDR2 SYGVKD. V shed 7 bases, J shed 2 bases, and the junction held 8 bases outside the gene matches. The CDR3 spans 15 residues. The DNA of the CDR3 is TGTGCCATCACTTGGACAGGAGGTGGCAATCAGCCCCAGCATTTT. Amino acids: CAITWTGGGNQPQHF.

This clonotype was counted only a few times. DNA for the CDR3: TGTGCCAGCAGCTTTCCGACAAACTACGAGCAGTACTTC. It encodes CASSFPTNYEQYF. The chain employs TRBV7-2 and TRBJ2-7, with D unclear. The ends were cut back, 3 bases at V and 3 bases at J, with 9 bases in the middle. There are 13 residues in the CDR3. In germline, CDR1 is SGHTA, CDR2 FQGNSA.

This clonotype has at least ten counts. In DNA, the CDR3 is TGTGCCAGCAGTTTGGGGGGGATAGCTTTCTTT. Translation gives CASSLGGIAFF. The chain recombines TRBV12-3 or TRBV12-4 with TRBJ1-1; tentatively, D is TRBD1 (5 bases). The CDR3 extends over 11 amino acids. V lost 3 bases, J lost 10 bases, and 9 bases lay in between.

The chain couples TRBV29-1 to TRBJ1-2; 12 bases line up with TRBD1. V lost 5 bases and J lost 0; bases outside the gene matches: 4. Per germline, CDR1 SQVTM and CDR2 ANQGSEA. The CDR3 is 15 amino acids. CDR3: CSVRGQGAPNYGYTF. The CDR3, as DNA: TGCAGCGTTAGGGGACAGGGGGCGCCTAACTATGGCTACACCTTC.

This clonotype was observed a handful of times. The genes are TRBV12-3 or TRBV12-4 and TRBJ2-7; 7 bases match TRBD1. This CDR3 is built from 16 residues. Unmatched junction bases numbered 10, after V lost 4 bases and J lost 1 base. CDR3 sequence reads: CASSSGWDSPSYEQYF. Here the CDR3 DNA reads TGTGCCAGCAGTTCTGGGTGGGACAGTCCATCCTACGAGCAGTACTTC.

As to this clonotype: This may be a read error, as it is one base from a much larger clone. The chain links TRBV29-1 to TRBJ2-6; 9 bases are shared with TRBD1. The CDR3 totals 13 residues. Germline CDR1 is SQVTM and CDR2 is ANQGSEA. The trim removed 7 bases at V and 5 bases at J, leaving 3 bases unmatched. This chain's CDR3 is CSAQGARANVLTF. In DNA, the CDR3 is TGCAGCGCACAGGGGGCTCGGGCCAACGTCCTGACTTTC.

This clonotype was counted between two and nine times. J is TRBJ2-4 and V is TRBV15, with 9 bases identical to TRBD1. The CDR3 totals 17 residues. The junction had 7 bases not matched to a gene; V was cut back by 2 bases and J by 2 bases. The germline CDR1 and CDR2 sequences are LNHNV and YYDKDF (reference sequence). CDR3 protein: CATSRPGQGTTKNIQYF. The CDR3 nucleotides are TGTGCCACCAGCAGACCGGGACAGGGCACGACCAAAAACATTCAGTACTTC.

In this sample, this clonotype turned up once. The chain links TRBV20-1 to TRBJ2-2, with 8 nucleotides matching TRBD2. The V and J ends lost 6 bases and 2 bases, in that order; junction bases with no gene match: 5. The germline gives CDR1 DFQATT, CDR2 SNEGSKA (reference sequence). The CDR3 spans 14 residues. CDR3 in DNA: TGCAGTGCAATTAGCGGGGACAACACCGGGGAGCTGTTTTTT. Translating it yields CSAISGDNTGELFF.

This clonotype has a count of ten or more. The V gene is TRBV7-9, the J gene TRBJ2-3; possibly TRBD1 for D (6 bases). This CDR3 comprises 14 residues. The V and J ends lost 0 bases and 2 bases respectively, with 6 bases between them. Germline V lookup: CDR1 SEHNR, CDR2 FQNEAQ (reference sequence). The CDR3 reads CASSLAGATDTQYF. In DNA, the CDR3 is TGTGCCAGCAGCTTAGCGGGGGCCACAGATACGCAGTATTTT.

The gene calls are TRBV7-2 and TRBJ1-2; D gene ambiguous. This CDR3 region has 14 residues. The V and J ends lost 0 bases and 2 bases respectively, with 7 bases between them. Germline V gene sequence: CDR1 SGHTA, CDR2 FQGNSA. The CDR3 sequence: CASSLATSNYGYTF. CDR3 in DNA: TGTGCCAGCAGCTTAGCGACCAGCAACTATGGCTACACCTTC.

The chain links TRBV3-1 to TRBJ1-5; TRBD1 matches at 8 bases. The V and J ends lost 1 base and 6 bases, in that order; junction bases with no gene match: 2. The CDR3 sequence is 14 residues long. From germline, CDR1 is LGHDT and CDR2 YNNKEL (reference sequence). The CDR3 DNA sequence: TGTGCCAGCAGCCAAGGGACAGGGAGTCAGCCCCAGCATTTT. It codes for CASSQGTGSQPQHF.

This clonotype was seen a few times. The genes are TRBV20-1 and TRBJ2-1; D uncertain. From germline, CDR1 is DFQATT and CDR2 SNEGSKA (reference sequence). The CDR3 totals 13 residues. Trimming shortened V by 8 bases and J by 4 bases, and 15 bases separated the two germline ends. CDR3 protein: CSPLRQAYNEQFF. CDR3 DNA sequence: TGCAGTCCCCTAAGGCAGGCGTACAATGAGCAGTTCTTC.